This T cell receptor (beta chain) was documented in a study of control samples from healthy donors and cancer patients. The table came from immunoSEQ multiplex PCR; TCRdb's copy has only in-frame clones and leaves some out. This sample carries just under 65,000 clones, roughly 85% of them seen once, and the ten largest clones take 4.5% to 6%. The CDR3 contains 13 residues. Germline-derived CDR1 and CDR2 are DFQATT and SNEGSKA (reference sequence). V lost 3 bases and J lost 6; bases outside the gene matches: 5. Material: blood. The chain links TRBV20-1 to TRBJ2-1; 7 bases are shared with TRBD2. The TCR was taken from a man in his forties or fifties in good health. CDR3 sequence reads: CSASGGRANEQFF. The DNA of the CDR3 is TGCAGTGCTAGTGGTGGGAGGGCCAATGAGCAGTTCTTC.